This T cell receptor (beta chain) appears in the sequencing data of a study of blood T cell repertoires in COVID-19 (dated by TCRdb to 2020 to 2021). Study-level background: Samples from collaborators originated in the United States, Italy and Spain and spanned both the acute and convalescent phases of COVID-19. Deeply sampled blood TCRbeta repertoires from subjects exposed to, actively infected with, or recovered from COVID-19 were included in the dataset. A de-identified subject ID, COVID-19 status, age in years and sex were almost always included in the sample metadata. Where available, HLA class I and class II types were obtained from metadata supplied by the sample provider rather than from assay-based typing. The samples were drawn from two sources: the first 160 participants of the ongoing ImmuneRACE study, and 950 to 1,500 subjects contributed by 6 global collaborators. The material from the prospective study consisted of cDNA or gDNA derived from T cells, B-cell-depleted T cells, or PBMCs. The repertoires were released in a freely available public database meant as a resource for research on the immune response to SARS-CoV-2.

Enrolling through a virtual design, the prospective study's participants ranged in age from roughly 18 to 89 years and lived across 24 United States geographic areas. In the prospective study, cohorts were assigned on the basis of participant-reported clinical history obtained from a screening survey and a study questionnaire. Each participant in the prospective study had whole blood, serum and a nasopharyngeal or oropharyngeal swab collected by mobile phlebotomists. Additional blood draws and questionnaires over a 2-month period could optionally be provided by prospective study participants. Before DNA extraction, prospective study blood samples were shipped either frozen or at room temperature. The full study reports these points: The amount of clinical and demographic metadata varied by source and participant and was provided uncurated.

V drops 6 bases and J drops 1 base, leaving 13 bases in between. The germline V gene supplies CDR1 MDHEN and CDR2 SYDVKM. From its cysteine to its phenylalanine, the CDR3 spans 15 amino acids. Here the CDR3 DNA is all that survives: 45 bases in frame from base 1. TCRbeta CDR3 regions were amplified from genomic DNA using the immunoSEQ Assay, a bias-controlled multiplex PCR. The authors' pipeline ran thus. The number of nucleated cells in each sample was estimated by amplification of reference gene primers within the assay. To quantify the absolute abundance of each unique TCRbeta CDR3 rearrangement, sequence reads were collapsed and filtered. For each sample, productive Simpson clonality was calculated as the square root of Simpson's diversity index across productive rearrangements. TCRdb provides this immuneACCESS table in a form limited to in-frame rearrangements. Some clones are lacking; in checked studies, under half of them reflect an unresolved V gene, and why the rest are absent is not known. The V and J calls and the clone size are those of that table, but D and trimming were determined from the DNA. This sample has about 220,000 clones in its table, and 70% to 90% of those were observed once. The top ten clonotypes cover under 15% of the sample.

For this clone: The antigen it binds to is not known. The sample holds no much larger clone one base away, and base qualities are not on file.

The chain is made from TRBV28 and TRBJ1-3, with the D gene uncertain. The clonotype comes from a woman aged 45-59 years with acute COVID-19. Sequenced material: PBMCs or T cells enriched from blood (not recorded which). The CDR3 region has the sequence CASSQMGPSGNTIYF. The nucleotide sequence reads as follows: TGTGCCAGCAGCCAAATGGGCCCGTCTGGAAACACCATATATTTT.